These T cell receptor beta chains were read from a single sample in a study of post-analysis software for immune sequencing data. One entry per CDR3 protein results from TCRdb running MiXCR on the PCR reads. The table includes 380,000 or so distinct CDR3 sequences, around 33% detected once. Sequenced: blood. These receptors came from a girl between 10 and 17 years old with multiple sclerosis. CDR3s include the opening cysteine and the closing phenylalanine or tryptophan. D genes are given only for firm matches. The size field is filled for only some rows; it gives once, few, many or a size class.

cdr3_nt cdr3_aa j_call clone_size v_call d_call
TGCAGTGCGCGCCTGACAGGGGGCTATAATTCACCCCTCCACTTT CSARLTGGYNSPLHF TRBJ1-6 few TRBV20-1 TRBD1
TGTGCCAGCAGTTACTCGAATGGGGGGGAAGAGACCCAGTACTTC CASSYSNGGEETQYF TRBJ2-5 - TRBV6-5 TRBD2
- CSARDLRASYEQYF TRBJ2-7 - TRBV20-1 -
TGTGCCAGCAGCGCAAAGCCACGAGATACGCAGTATTTT CASSAKPRDTQYF TRBJ2-3 few TRBV6-2/TRBV6-3 -
TGTGCCAGCAGTCCACAGGGGAGGAAGGCAGATACGCAGTATTTT CASSPQGRKADTQYF TRBJ2-3 few TRBV12-3/TRBV12-4 -
TGTGCCAGCAGCCAAGATACGAGCGCTCCCACCTACGAGCAGTACTTC CASSQDTSAPTYEQYF TRBJ2-7 - TRBV14 -
TGCGCCAGCAGCTTGGATGGCGGCGGGGGGACCTACGAGCAGTACTTC CASSLDGGGGTYEQYF TRBJ2-7 - TRBV5-1 TRBD2
TGCGCCAGCAGTAACGGTCAGGGTAGCCGTGATGAGCAGTTCTTC CASSNGQGSRDEQFF TRBJ2-1 - TRBV10-1 -
TGTGCCAGCAGCTCTAGCGGGCCTTCAATGATGGAGCAGTTCTTC CASSSSGPSMMEQFF TRBJ2-1 - TRBV7-2 TRBD2
TGTGCCAGCAGTCCCTGGAGGGAGACAGATACGCAGTATTTT CASSPWRETDTQYF TRBJ2-3 - TRBV12-3/TRBV12-4 -
TGCAGTACCGTCCGGGGTAATCAGCCCCAGCATTTT CSTVRGNQPQHF TRBJ1-5 - TRBV20-1 -
TGCAGCGTTGCAAGCTCCTACGGGGAGCAGTACTTC CSVASSYGEQYF TRBJ2-7 many TRBV29-1 -
TGTGCCAGCAGCCAAGATTGGGGACAGGGGAACACTGAAGCTTTCTTT CASSQDWGQGNTEAFF TRBJ1-1 - TRBV14 TRBD1
TGTGCCAGCAGCTTAGGGGTAACAGGGACGGAGACCCAGTACTTC CASSLGVTGTETQYF TRBJ2-5 - TRBV7-6 -
TGTGCCAGCAGTTACTCGCGAGGTCGCTCCTATAATTCACCCCTCCACTTT CASSYSRGRSYNSPLHF TRBJ1-6 - TRBV6-5 -
TGCGCCAGCAGCTTGGTTGGACAGAACACTGAAGCTTTCTTT CASSLVGQNTEAFF TRBJ1-1 - TRBV5-1 -
TGCGCCAATCAGGGACTAGTGGTGGGCAATGAGCAGTTCTTC CANQGLVVGNEQFF TRBJ2-1 - TRBV4-3 TRBD2
TGCGCCAGCAGCCACTCCCGAATCTCGCGGGGGCCCACAGATACGCAGTATTTT CASSHSRISRGPTDTQYF TRBJ2-3 - TRBV4-1 -
TGTGCCAGCAGTGAAGGGGCAGGTCGTTATGGCTACACCTTC CASSEGAGRYGYTF TRBJ1-2 - TRBV2 -
TGCAGCGCTGACCGGGACAGTCGCAATGAGCAGTTCTTC CSADRDSRNEQFF TRBJ2-1 many TRBV29-1 TRBD1
TGTGCCAGCAGCTGGGGAGGGGTCGGTTCACCCCTCCACTTT CASSWGGVGSPLHF TRBJ1-6 few TRBV7-3 -
TGTGCCAGCAGCGTAGGATACGGGTACCAAGAGACCCAGTACTTC CASSVGYGYQETQYF TRBJ2-5 - TRBV9 -
TGCGCCAGCAGTGAGACAGCAACTAATGAAAAACTGTTTTTT CASSETATNEKLFF TRBJ1-4 few TRBV10-2 -
TGTGCCAGCAGGCTAGCGGGGGACACAGATACGCAGTATTTT CASRLAGDTDTQYF TRBJ2-3 - TRBV4-2 TRBD2
TGCAGTGCTAGGGGTCAACTCGGGGGGGGAAGGACGGATACGCAGTATTTT CSARGQLGGGRTDTQYF TRBJ2-3 - TRBV20-1 TRBD2
TGTGCCAGCAGTTACAGGCGCGAGACCCAGTACTTC CASSYRRETQYF TRBJ2-5 - TRBV6-2/TRBV6-3 -
TGTGCCAGCTCCGGACAGGACCCTTATGAAAAACTGTTTTTT CASSGQDPYEKLFF TRBJ1-4 - TRBV25-1 TRBD1
TGTGCCAGCAGTTTCGGAGCAACCGACAGGAGCTCCTACGAGCAGTACTTC CASSFGATDRSSYEQYF TRBJ2-7 few TRBV28 -
TGTGCCAGCAGTTTACGGCGTATGAGCTCCTACAATGAGCAGTTCTTC CASSLRRMSSYNEQFF TRBJ2-1 - TRBV12-3/TRBV12-4 -
TGTGCCAGCAGCCAAGAGCGTGGAGGAGGGTGGCAAGAGACCCAGTACTTC CASSQERGGGWQETQYF TRBJ2-5 - TRBV14 -
TGTGCCAGCAGTTCACTAGCGGGGGGGCCGCCTTACAATGAGCAGCTCTTC CASSSLAGGPPYNEQLF TRBJ2-1 - TRBV4-2 TRBD2
TGTGCCAGCAGCTCGGAGGGAGGGAATGAGCGGTACTTC CASSSEGGNERYF TRBJ2-5 - TRBV7-9 TRBD2
TGTGCCACCAGCAGAGATCTAGCGGGCACAGATACGCAGTATTTT CATSRDLAGTDTQYF TRBJ2-3 - TRBV15 TRBD2
TGTGCCAGCAGTGAAAGGGGAGACAGTCTCTCCTACAATGAGCAGTTCTTC CASSERGDSLSYNEQFF TRBJ2-1 - TRBV2 -
TGTGCCAGCAGCCCGTCAGGAGTGACTGAAGCTTTCTTT CASSPSGVTEAFF TRBJ1-1 - TRBV7-3 -
TGTGCCAGCAGCCCTGAACTCATAGCGGGGGGGCCAGATGCGCAGTATTTT CASSPELIAGGPDAQYF TRBJ2-3 - TRBV7-8 TRBD2